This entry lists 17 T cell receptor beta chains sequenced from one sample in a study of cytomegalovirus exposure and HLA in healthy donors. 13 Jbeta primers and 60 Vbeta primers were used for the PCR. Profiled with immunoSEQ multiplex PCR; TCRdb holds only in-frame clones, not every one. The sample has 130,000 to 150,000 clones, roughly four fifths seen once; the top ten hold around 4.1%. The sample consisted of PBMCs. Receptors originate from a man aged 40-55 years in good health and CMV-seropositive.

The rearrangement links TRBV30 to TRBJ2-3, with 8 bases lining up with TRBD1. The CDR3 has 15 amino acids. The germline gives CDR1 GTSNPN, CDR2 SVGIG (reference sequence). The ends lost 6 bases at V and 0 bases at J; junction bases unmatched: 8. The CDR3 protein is CACATGQGSTDTQYF. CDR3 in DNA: TGTGCCTGCGCCACTGGACAGGGTAGCACAGATACGCAGTATTTT.

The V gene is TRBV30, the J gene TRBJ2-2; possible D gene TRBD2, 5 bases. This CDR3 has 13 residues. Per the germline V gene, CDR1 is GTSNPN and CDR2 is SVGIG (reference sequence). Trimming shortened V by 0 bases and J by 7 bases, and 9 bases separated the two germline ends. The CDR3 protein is CAWSVRGGGELFF. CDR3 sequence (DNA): TGTGCCTGGAGTGTACGGGGTGGCGGGGAGCTGTTTTTT.

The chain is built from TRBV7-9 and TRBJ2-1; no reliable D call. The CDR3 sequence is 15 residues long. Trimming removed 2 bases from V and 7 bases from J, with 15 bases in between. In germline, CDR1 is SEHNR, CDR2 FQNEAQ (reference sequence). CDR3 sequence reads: CASSLRASNENEQFF. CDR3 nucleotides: TGTGCCAGCAGCTTACGAGCGAGTAATGAGAATGAGCAGTTCTTC. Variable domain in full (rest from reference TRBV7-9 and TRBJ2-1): DTGVSQNPRHKITKRGQNVTFRCDPISEHNRLYWYRQTLGQGPEFLTYFQNEAQLEKSRLLSDRFSAERPKGSFSTLEIQRTEQGDSAMYLCASSLRASNENEQFFGPGTRLTVL.

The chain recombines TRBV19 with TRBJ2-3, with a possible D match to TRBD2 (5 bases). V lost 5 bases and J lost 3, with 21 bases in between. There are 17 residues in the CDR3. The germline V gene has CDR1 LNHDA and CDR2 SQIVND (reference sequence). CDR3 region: CASSSGEAGERTDTQYF. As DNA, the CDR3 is TGTGCCAGTAGTTCAGGCGAGGCGGGTGAGAGGACAGATACGCAGTATTTT.

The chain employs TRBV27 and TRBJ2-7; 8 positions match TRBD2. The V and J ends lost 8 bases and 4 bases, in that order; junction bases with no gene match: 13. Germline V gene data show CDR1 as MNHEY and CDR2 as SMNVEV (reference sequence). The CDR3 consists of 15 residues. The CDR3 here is CASRPSAGVYYEQYF. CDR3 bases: TGTGCCAGCCGGCCCTCAGCGGGGGTTTATTACGAGCAGTACTTC.

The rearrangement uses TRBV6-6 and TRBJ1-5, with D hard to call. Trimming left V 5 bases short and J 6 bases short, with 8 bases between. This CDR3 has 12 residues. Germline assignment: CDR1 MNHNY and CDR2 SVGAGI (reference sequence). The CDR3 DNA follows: TGTGCCAGCAGTCGTCCGAGTCAGCCCCAGCATTTT. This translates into CASSRPSQPQHF.

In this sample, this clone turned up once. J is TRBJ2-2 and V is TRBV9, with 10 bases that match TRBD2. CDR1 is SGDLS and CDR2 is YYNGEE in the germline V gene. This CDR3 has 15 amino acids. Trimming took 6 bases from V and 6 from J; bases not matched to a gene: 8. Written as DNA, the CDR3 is TGTGCCAGCACCCCGGGGAGCGGGGGGGCCGGGGAGCTGTTTTTT. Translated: CASTPGSGGAGELFF.

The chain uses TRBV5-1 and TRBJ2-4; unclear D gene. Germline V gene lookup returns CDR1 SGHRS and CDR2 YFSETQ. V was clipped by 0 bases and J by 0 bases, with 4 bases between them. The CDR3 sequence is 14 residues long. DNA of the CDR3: TGCGCCAGCAGCTTGGACAGAGCCAAAAACATTCAGTACTTC. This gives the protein CASSLDRAKNIQYF.

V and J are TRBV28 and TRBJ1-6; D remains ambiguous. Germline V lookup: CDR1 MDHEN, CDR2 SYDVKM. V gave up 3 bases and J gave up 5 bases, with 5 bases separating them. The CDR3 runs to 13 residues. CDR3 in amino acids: CASSFSNNSPLHF. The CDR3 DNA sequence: TGTGCCAGCAGTTTTAGTAATAATTCACCCCTCCACTTT.

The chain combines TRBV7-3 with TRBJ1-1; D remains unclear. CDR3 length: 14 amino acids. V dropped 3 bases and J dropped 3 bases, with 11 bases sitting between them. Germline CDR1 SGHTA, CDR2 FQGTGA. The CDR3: CASSFSREDTEAFF. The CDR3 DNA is TGTGCCAGCAGCTTTTCTCGGGAGGACACTGAAGCTTTCTTT. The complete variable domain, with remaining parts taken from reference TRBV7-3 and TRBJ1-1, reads GAGVSQTPSNKVTEKGKYVELRCDPISGHTALYWYRQSLGQGPEFLIYFQGTGAADDSGLPNDRFFAVRPEGSVSTLKIQRTERGDSAVYLCASSFSREDTEAFFGQGTRLTVV.

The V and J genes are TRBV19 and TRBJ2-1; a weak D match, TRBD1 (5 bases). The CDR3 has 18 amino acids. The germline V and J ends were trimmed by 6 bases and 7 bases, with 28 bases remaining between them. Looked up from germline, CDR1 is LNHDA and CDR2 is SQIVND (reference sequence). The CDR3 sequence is CASSSSTWTSGSQNEQFF. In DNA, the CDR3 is TGTGCCAGTAGCTCTTCCACTTGGACATCTGGCTCCCAAAATGAGCAGTTCTTC.

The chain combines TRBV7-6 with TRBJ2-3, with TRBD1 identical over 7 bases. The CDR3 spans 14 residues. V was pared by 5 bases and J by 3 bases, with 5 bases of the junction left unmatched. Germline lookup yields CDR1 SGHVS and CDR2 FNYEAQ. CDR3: CASSRTGGTDTQYF. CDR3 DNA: TGTGCCAGCAGCCGGACAGGTGGGACAGATACGCAGTATTTT.

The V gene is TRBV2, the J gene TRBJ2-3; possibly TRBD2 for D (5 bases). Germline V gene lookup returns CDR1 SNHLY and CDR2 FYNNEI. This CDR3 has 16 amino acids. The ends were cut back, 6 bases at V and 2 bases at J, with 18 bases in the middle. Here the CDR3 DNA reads TGTGCCAGCAGCGCCTATAGGCGGAGGCCCACAGATACGCAGTATTTT. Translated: CASSAYRRRPTDTQYF. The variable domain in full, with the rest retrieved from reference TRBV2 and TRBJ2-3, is EPEVTQTPSHQVTQMGQEVILRCVPISNHLYFYWYRQILGQKVEFLVSFYNNEISEKSEIFDDQFSVERPDGSNFTLKIRSTKLEDSAMYFCASSAYRRRPTDTQYFGPGTRLTVL.

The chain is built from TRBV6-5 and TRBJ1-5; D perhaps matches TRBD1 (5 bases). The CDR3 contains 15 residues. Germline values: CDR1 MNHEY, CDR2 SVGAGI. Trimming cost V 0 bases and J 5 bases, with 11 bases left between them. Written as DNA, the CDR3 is TGTGCCAGCAGTTACTCGGGGGGATTGGATCAGCCCCAGCATTTT. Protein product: CASSYSGGLDQPQHF.

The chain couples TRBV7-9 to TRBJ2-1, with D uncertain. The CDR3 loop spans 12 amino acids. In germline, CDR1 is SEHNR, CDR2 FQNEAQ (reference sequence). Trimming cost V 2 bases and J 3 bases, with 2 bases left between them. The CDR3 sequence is CASSLLYNEQFF. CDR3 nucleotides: TGTGCCAGCAGCTTACTCTACAATGAGCAGTTCTTC.

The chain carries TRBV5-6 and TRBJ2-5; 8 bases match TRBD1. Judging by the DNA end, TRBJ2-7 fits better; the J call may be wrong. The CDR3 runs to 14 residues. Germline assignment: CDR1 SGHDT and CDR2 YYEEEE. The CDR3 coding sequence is TGTGCCAGCAGAAGACAGGGGCAATACTACGAGCAGTACTTC. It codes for CASRRQGQYYEQYF.

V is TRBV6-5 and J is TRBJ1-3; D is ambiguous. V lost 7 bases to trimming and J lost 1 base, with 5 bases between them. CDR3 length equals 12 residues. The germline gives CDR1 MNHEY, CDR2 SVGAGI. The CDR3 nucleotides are TGTGCCAGCACGAGTTCTGGAAACACCATATATTTT. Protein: CASTSSGNTIYF.